Listed below are T cell receptor beta chains from one sample, sequenced in a study of T cell changes during pregnancy in multiple sclerosis. Method: immunoSEQ multiplex PCR; TCRdb's copy keeps in-frame clones and lacks some. The sample records more than 65,000 clones, over 80% being singletons. The sequencing here drew on CD4+ T cells from peripheral blood mononuclear cells, taken before pregnancy. The receptors stem from a female donor with multiple sclerosis, enrolled in a pregnancy study. CDR3s include the opening cysteine and the closing phenylalanine or tryptophan. D genes are given only for firm matches. Size is stated for part of the rows, as once, few or many counts, or as a class when the clone is expanded.

d_call	v_call	clone_size	j_call	cdr3_aa	cdr3_nt
TRBD1	TRBV28	once	TRBJ2-7	CASSPHTGQGQNEQYF	TGTGCCAGCAGTCCCCACACGGGACAGGGGCAAAACGAGCAGTACTTC
TRBD1	TRBV7-9	.	TRBJ2-4	CASSLQGQKNIQYF	TGTGCCAGCAGCTTACAGGGACAGAAAAACATTCAGTACTTC
TRBD2	TRBV5-1	.	TRBJ2-3	CASSFSGTDTQYF	TGCGCCAGCAGCTTTAGCGGGACAGATACGCAGTATTTT
.	TRBV7-3	.	TRBJ2-1	CASSSEFYNEQFF	TGTGCCAGCAGCTCGGAGTTCTACAATGAGCAGTTCTTC
TRBD2	TRBV18	.	TRBJ2-7	CASSPLKGLAREQYF	TGTGCCAGCTCACCACTCAAGGGACTAGCGCGCGAGCAGTACTTC
.	TRBV28	.	TRBJ1-6	CASNLGGATYNSPLHF	TGTGCCAGCAACCTCGGGGGGGCAACGTATAATTCACCCCTCCACTTT
.	TRBV5-5	.	TRBJ1-1	CASSFSAGATEAFF	TGTGCCAGCAGCTTTTCGGCAGGGGCCACTGAAGCTTTCTTT
TRBD2	TRBV9	.	TRBJ2-3	CASSVVGGGTDTQYF	TGTGCCAGCAGCGTAGTGGGGGGGGGCACAGATACGCAGTATTTT
.	TRBV28	.	TRBJ1-1	CASTHLGNTEAFF	TGTGCCAGCACCCACCTAGGGAACACTGAAGCTTTCTTT
TRBD2	TRBV5-1	.	TRBJ2-5	CASSLVASGSETQYF	TGCGCCAGCAGCTTGGTCGCTAGCGGGAGTGAGACCCAGTACTTC
TRBD1	TRBV19	few	TRBJ1-2	CASKTGDYGYTF	TGTGCCAGCAAGACAGGGGACTATGGCTACACCTTC
TRBD1	TRBV19	once	TRBJ1-5	CASSKGQGDRQPQHF	TGTGCCAGTAGTAAGGGACAGGGTGACCGCCAGCCCCAGCATTTT
TRBD2	TRBV7-2	.	TRBJ2-1	CASSLGTSVYNEQFF	TGTGCCAGCAGCTTAGGGACTAGTGTCTACAATGAGCAGTTCTTC
TRBD1	TRBV28	.	TRBJ2-4	CASSGQGVNIQYF	TGTGCCAGTAGTGGACAGGGGGTGAACATTCAGTACTTC
.	TRBV7-2	.	TRBJ2-5	CASSLLLEETQYF	TGTGCCAGCAGCTTATTGCTAGAAGAGACCCAGTACTTC
TRBD1	TRBV6-6	.	TRBJ1-6	CASSDRQGEGSPLHF	TGTGCCAGCAGCGATCGACAGGGTGAGGGTTCACCCCTCCACTTT
TRBD2	TRBV9	.	TRBJ2-1	CASSVGPAGNNEQFF	TGTGCCAGCAGCGTAGGGCCAGCGGGGAACAATGAGCAGTTCTTC
TRBD1	TRBV28	.	TRBJ1-1	CASLTGGYGSTEAFF	TGTGCCAGTTTAACAGGGGGCTACGGGAGCACTGAAGCTTTCTTT
TRBD1	TRBV7-9	.	TRBJ1-1	CASGVPFRGQVAEAFF	TGTGCCAGCGGAGTCCCCTTCAGGGGACAGGTTGCTGAAGCTTTCTTT
TRBD1	TRBV27	.	TRBJ1-4	CASSASWDRGRVGEKLFF	TGTGCCAGCAGTGCCTCCTGGGACAGGGGGCGCGTCGGAGAAAAACTGTTTTTT
TRBD1	TRBV2	once	TRBJ1-3	CASSGPGQGAGNTIYF	TGTGCCAGCAGTGGACCGGGACAGGGTGCTGGAAACACCATATATTTT
.	TRBV29-1	.	TRBJ2-2	CSVARPSGELFF	TGCAGCGTTGCGAGGCCTTCCGGGGAGCTGTTTTTT
.	TRBV7-3	once	TRBJ2-2	CASSLGVGELFF	TGTGCCAGCAGCCTAGGGGTCGGGGAGCTGTTTTTT
.	TRBV11-2	.	TRBJ1-3	CASSLGLAGAGNTIYF	TGTGCCAGCAGCTTAGGCCTGGCAGGCGCAGGAAACACCATATATTTT
.	TRBV6-5	.	TRBJ2-3	CATREYSGTDTQYF	TGTGCCACCAGGGAGTATTCGGGCACAGATACGCAGTATTTT
.	TRBV6-6	.	TRBJ2-7	CATSAPGSLYEQYF	TGTGCCACCTCAGCCCCGGGTTCCCTCTACGAGCAGTACTTC
TRBD2	TRBV5-1	.	TRBJ2-1	CASSSSLAGGDNEQFF	TGCGCCAGCAGCTCGTCACTAGCGGGGGGTGACAATGAGCAGTTCTTC
TRBD1	TRBV10-3	.	TRBJ2-7	CAISRDRVYEQYF	TGTGCCATCTCCCGGGACAGGGTTTACGAGCAGTACTTC
TRBD1	TRBV5-6	.	TRBJ1-2	CASSLGRGRTHYAF	TGTGCCAGCAGCTTGGGCAGGGGGAGGACACACTACGCCTTC
TRBD1	TRBV10-3	once	TRBJ1-2	CAIRGQGGYTF	TGTGCCATCAGGGGACAGGGTGGCTACACCTTC
TRBD2	TRBV19	.	TRBJ2-7	CASKPAGDQYEQYF	TGTGCCAGTAAGCCGGCGGGAGATCAATACGAGCAGTACTTC
.	TRBV1	.	TRBJ2-2	CTTTGLAGAPNTGELFF	TGCACCACCACCGGACTAGCGGGGGCCCCGAACACCGGGGAGCTGTTTTTT
.	TRBV10-3	.	TRBJ1-6	CAISEMQGSGSPLHF	TGTGCCATCAGTGAGATGCAGGGTTCGGGTTCACCCCTCCACTTT
TRBD1	TRBV11-3	.	TRBJ1-6	CASSRTGNNSPLHF	TGTGCCAGCAGCCGGACAGGGAATAATTCACCCCTCCACTTT
.	TRBV6-1	.	TRBJ1-2	CASSLRGVSDGYTF	TGTGCCAGCTCACTCCGAGGTGTCTCGGATGGCTACACCTTC